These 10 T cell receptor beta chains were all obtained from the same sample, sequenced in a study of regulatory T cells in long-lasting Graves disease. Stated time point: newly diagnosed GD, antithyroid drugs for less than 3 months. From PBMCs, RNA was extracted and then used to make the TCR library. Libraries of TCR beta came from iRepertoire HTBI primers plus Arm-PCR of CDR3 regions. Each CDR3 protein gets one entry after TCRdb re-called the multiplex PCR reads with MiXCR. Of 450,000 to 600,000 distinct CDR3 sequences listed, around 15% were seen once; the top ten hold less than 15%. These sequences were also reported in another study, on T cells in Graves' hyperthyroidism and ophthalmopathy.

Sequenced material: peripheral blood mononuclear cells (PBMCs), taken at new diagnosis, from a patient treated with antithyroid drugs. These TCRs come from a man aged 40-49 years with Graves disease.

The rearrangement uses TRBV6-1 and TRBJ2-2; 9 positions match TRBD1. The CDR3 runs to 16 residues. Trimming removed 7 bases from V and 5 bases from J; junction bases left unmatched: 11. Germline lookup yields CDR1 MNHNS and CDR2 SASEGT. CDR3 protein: CASKKEGQGWTGELFF. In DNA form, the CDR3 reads TGTGCCAGCAAAAAAGAAGGACAGGGGTGGACCGGGGAGCTGTTTTTT.

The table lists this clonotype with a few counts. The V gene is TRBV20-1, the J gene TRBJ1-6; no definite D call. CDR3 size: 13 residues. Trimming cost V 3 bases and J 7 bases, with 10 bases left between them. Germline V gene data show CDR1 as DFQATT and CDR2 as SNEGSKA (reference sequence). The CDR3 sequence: CSARWQENSPLHF. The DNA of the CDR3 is TGCAGTGCTAGGTGGCAGGAGAATTCACCCCTCCACTTT.

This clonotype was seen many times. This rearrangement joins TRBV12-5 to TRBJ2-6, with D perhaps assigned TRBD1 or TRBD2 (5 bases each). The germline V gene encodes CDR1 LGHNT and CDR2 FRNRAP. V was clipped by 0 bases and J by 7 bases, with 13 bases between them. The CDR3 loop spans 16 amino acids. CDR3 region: CASGLVRGQGANVLTF. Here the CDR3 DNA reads TGTGCTAGTGGTTTGGTACGAGGGCAGGGTGCCAACGTCCTGACTTTC.

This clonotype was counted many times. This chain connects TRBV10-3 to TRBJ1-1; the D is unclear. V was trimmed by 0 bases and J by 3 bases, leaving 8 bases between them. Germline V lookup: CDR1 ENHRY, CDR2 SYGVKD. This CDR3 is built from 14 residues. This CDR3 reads CAISESTRYTEAFF. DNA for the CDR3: TGTGCCATCAGTGAGTCGACAAGGTACACTGAAGCTTTCTTT.

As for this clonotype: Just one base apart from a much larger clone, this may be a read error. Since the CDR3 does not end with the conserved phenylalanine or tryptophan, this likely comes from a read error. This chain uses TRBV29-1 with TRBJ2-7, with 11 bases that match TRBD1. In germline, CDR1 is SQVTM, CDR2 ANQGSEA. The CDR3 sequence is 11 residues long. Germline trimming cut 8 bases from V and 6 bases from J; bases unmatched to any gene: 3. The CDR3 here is CSTGTGGEQYY. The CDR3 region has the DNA TGCAGCACTGGGACAGGGGGCGAGCAGTACTAC.

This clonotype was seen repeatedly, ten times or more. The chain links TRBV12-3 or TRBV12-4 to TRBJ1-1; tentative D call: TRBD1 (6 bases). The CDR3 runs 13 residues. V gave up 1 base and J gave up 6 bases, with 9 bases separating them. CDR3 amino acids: CASSLGTASEAFF. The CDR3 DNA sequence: TGTGCCAGCAGTTTAGGGACAGCTTCTGAAGCTTTCTTT.

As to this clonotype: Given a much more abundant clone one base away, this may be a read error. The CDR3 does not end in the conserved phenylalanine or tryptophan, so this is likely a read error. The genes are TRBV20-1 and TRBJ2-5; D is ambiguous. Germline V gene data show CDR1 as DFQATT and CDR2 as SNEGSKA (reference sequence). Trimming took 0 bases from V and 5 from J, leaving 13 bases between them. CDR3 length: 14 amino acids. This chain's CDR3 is CSAREKTSSETQYL. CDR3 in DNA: TGCAGTGCTAGAGAAAAGACAAGTTCGGAGACCCAGTACTTA.

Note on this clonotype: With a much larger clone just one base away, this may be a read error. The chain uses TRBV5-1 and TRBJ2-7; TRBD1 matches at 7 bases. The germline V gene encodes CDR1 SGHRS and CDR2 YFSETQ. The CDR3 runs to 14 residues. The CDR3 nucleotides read TGCGTCAGCAGCCCGGGACAGTTTAGGGACGAGCAGTACTTC. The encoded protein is CVSSPGQFRDEQYF.

CDR3 DNA: TGCAGTGCAGTCTCTGGAAACACCATATATTTT. It translates to CSAVSGNTIYF. The chain recombines TRBV20-1 with TRBJ1-3; D unresolved. CDR3 size: 11 residues. Per the germline V gene, CDR1 is DFQATT and CDR2 is SNEGSKA (reference sequence). Between the trimmed V and J ends, which lost 6 bases and 0 bases, there was a span of 3 bases.

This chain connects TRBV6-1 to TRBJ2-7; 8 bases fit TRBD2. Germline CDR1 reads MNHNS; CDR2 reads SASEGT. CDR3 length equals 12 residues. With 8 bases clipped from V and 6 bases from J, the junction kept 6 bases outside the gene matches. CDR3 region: CASSGTRAEQYF. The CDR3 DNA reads TGTGCCAGCTCCGGGACTAGAGCCGAGCAGTACTTC.